The entry that follows covers one TCR beta chain sequence. Enrollees, about 18 to 90 years old, lived in about two dozen US areas. Participant-reported clinical history was the basis for cohort assignment. The CDR3 spans 15 residues. Trimming removed 0 bases from V and 2 bases from J, with 8 bases in between. Germline-derived CDR1 and CDR2 are LNHDA and SQIVND (reference sequence). The sample comes from a study of blood T cell repertoires in COVID-19. Study at large: PBMCs, B-cell-depleted T cells, or T cells provided the cDNA or gDNA that made up the material.

As processed by the authors: Estimated nucleated cell counts came from reference gene primer amplification. Clones were read by immunoSEQ multiplex PCR, and TCRdb kept only the in-frame ones, dropping some. That table is the source of V, J and clone size, and D and trimming were worked out from the DNA. The data hold about 270,000 clones, with around nine tenths observed a single time. This rearrangement joins TRBV19 to TRBJ1-5; D may be TRBD1 (5 bases). The clonotype originates from a woman aged 55 to 70 in a cohort exposed to, infected with or recovered from COVID-19 (not recorded which). Sequenced input: PBMCs or T cells enriched from blood (not recorded which). This CDR3 reads CASSIDRGGNQPQHF. The CDR3 DNA follows: TGTGCCAGTAGTATAGATAGGGGTGGCAATCAGCCCCAGCATTTT.